One sample yielded the 32 T cell receptor beta chains listed below, sequenced in a study of blood T cell repertoires in COVID-19. Here immunoSEQ multiplex PCR was the method, and the copy in TCRdb shows in-frame clones only, minus some. The data hold some 240,000 clones, with less than 85% observed a single time. The sample taken for sequencing was peripheral blood. Receptor source: a woman in her 70s with acute or convalescent COVID-19.

J is TRBJ2-2 and V is TRBV6-2 or TRBV6-3; 8 nucleotides match TRBD2. The germline gives CDR1 MNHEY, CDR2 SVGEGT. This CDR3 contains 14 residues. J gave up 4 bases and V 6 bases, and 4 bases lay outside the gene matches. The CDR3 DNA follows: TGTGCCAGCAGCCGTAGCGGGGCCACCGGGGAGCTGTTTTTT. It encodes CASSRSGATGELFF.

This rearrangement joins TRBV7-8 to TRBJ1-2; D perhaps matches TRBD1 (5 bases). CDR3 length equals 12 residues. Between the trimmed V and J ends, which lost 6 bases and 6 bases, there was a span of 11 bases. The germline gives CDR1 SGHVS, CDR2 FQNEAQ. The CDR3 here is CASSWGGNGYTF. The CDR3 DNA reads TGTGCCAGCAGTTGGGGGGGTAATGGCTACACCTTC.

This clone was seen once. CDR3 nucleotide sequence: TGTGCCAGCAGTTTGATGTCCTCAACTGGAGGTTCACCCCTCCACTTT. Protein sequence: CASSLMSSTGGSPLHF. The rearrangement uses TRBV27 and TRBJ1-6; D ambiguous. The germline V and J ends were trimmed by 3 bases and 9 bases, with 18 bases remaining between them. Germline V CDR1 and CDR2: MNHEY, SMNVEV (reference sequence). CDR3 length: 16 residues.

This chain uses TRBV5-8 with TRBJ2-7; D perhaps matches TRBD1 (6 bases). V shed 4 bases and J shed 0 bases, with 11 bases lying between them. This CDR3 contains 14 residues. The germline gives CDR1 SGHTS, CDR2 YDEGEE. CDR3 amino acids: CASSLGQHSYEQYF. The CDR3 DNA sequence: TGTGCCAGCAGCCTCGGACAGCACTCCTACGAGCAGTACTTC.

The V call is TRBV9, the J call TRBJ2-3; TRBD1 agrees at 11 bases. CDR1 and CDR2 (germline): SGDLS, YYNGEE. The trim removed 4 bases at V and 5 bases at J, leaving 9 bases unmatched. CDR3 length equals 16 residues. CDR3 amino acids: CASSSRTGTGGDTQYF. CDR3 bases: TGTGCCAGCAGCTCGCGTACCGGGACAGGGGGAGATACGCAGTATTTT.

This chain links TRBV5-1 with TRBJ2-5; 7 bases are a match to TRBD2. V shed 4 bases and J 5 bases; nucleotides not matched to a gene: 8. Germline V CDR1 and CDR2: SGHRS, YFSETQ. This CDR3 contains 14 residues. CDR3 region: CASSPGLGLETQYF. Written as DNA, the CDR3 is TGCGCCAGCAGCCCCGGACTAGGTTTGGAGACCCAGTACTTC.

This chain uses TRBV9 with TRBJ2-3; D not certain. The germline V gene encodes CDR1 SGDLS and CDR2 YYNGEE. Trimming removed 0 bases from V and 0 bases from J, with 5 bases in between. The CDR3 consists of 14 residues. This chain's CDR3 is CASSVVLSTDTQYF. In DNA form, the CDR3 reads TGTGCCAGCAGCGTAGTTCTTAGCACAGATACGCAGTATTTT. Drawing the rest from reference TRBV9 and TRBJ2-3, the complete variable domain is DSGVTQTPKHLITATGQRVTLRCSPRSGDLSVYWYQQSLDQGLQFLIQYYNGEERAKGNILERFSAQQFPDLHSELNLSSLELGDSALYFCASSVVLSTDTQYFGPGTRLTVL.

V is TRBV19 and J is TRBJ1-5, with D unresolved. V gave up 3 bases and J gave up 6 bases, with 12 bases separating them. Germline CDR1 LNHDA, CDR2 SQIVND (reference sequence). There are 14 residues in the CDR3. The CDR3 DNA is TGTGCCAGTAGTATGTTGGCGGGAGGTCAGCCCCAGCATTTT. Translating gives CASSMLAGGQPQHF.

This CDR3 reads CASSPTGTGLNTEAFF. The CDR3 DNA follows: TGCGCCAGCAGCCCTACCGGGACAGGGCTGAACACTGAAGCTTTCTTT. V usage is TRBV4-1 and J usage is TRBJ1-1; 9 positions agree with TRBD1. CDR1 MGHRA and CDR2 YSYEKL come from the germline V gene. V lost 4 bases, J lost 0 bases, and 6 bases stayed unmatched. This CDR3 spans 16 amino acids.

The J gene is TRBJ2-7, the V gene TRBV10-1, with D maybe TRBD1 (5 bases). Trimming shortened V by 3 bases and J by 2 bases, and 8 bases separated the two germline ends. There are 13 residues in the CDR3. Germline CDR1 and CDR2: WNHNN and SYGVQD (reference sequence). CDR3 loop: CASSDQGTYEQYF. DNA for the CDR3: TGCGCCAGCAGTGATCAGGGAACCTACGAGCAGTACTTC.

V gene TRBV2 combines with J gene TRBJ2-1; D may be TRBD1 (6 bases). With 6 bases removed from V and 0 bases from J, the gap between germline ends came to 9 bases. The CDR3 is made up of 14 amino acids. In germline, CDR1 is SNHLY, CDR2 FYNNEI. CDR3 loop: CASSPDSSYNEQFF. The CDR3 DNA sequence: TGTGCCAGCAGCCCGGACAGCTCCTACAATGAGCAGTTCTTC.

The chain employs TRBV11-2 and TRBJ1-2; 7 bases align to TRBD1. There are 15 residues in the CDR3. Per germline, CDR1 SGHAT and CDR2 FQNNGV. With 5 bases clipped from V and 2 bases from J, the junction kept 8 bases outside the gene matches. The CDR3 DNA reads TGTGCCAGCAGCCGACTAACAGGGGCCAACTATGGCTACACCTTC. It translates to CASSRLTGANYGYTF.

This chain connects TRBV7-9 to TRBJ2-7; 7 nucleotides agree with TRBD2. The CDR3 covers 13 residues. V was clipped by 3 bases and J by 4 bases; unmatched bases: 3. Germline CDR1 reads SEHNR; CDR2 reads FQNEAQ (reference sequence). The CDR3 bases are TGTGCCAGCAGCTTCGACGGGGGGTACGAGCAGTACTTC. Amino acids: CASSFDGGYEQYF.

This clone was seen just once. The genes are TRBV5-1 and TRBJ1-6, with D tentatively TRBD1 (5 bases). The CDR3 extends over 14 amino acids. V dropped 0 bases and J dropped 9 bases, with 10 bases sitting between them. Germline V lookup: CDR1 SGHRS, CDR2 YFSETQ. DNA of the CDR3: TGCGCCAGCAGCTTGGGGCAGGGAGGTTCACCCCTCCACTTT. Protein sequence: CASSLGQGGSPLHF. The full variable domain, its missing parts supplied by reference TRBV5-1 and TRBJ1-6, is KAGVTQTPRYLIKTRGQQVTLSCSPISGHRSVSWYQQTPGQGLQFLFEYFSETQRNKGNFPGRFSGRQFSNSRSEMNVSTLELGDSALYLCASSLGQGGSPLHFGNGTRLTVT.

The chain is built from TRBV5-1 and TRBJ2-5; 15 bases fit TRBD2. Germline V gene data show CDR1 as SGHRS and CDR2 as YFSETQ. CDR3 size: 16 residues. The ends lost 3 bases at V and 3 bases at J; junction bases unmatched: 3. The CDR3 loop reads CASSSGTSGGKETQYF. The DNA of the CDR3 is TGCGCCAGCAGCTCTGGGACTAGCGGGGGGAAAGAGACCCAGTACTTC. Based on the CDR3 plus reference TRBV5-1 and TRBJ2-5, the full variable domain is KAGVTQTPRYLIKTRGQQVTLSCSPISGHRSVSWYQQTPGQGLQFLFEYFSETQRNKGNFPGRFSGRQFSNSRSEMNVSTLELGDSALYLCASSSGTSGGKETQYFGPGTRLLVL.

The gene calls are TRBV6-1 and TRBJ2-5, with 12 bases fitting TRBD1. Trimming cost V 0 bases and J 5 bases; bases outside gene matches: 7. The V gene's germline CDR1 is MNHNS and CDR2 SASEGT. The CDR3 is 17 amino acids. CDR3: CASSEAARDRGLETQYF. The CDR3 DNA follows: TGTGCCAGCAGTGAAGCAGCCCGGGACAGGGGGCTGGAGACCCAGTACTTC.

The chain couples TRBV12-3 or TRBV12-4 to TRBJ2-5; D gene unclear. Trimming cost V 5 bases and J 5 bases, with 9 bases left between them. This CDR3 is built from 12 residues. The CDR3, as DNA: TGTGCCAGCAGTCCCGGGTCGGAGACCCAGTACTTC. Amino acid sequence: CASSPGSETQYF.

Concerning this clone: One junction end disagrees with the germline gene, perhaps due to a read error. The genes are TRBV5-1 and TRBJ2-1; 14 bases agree with TRBD2. This CDR3 region has 14 residues. Looked up from germline, CDR1 is SGHRS and CDR2 is YFSETQ. CDR3 nucleotide sequence: TGCGCCAGCAGCTTCGGGACTAGCGGGGGTGAGAAGTTCTTC. Its translation: CASSFGTSGGEKFF.

The CDR3 coding sequence is TGTGCCAGCAGCTCCCCCAATGAAGAGACCCAGTACTTC. Amino acid sequence: CASSSPNEETQYF. The chain uses TRBV7-2 and TRBJ2-5; no clear D. V was shortened by 4 bases and J by 3 bases, with 9 bases between the two germline ends. The CDR3 consists of 13 residues. Germline loops: CDR1 SGHTA, CDR2 FQGNSA.

The chain couples TRBV10-1 to TRBJ2-1; TRBD2 matches 15 bases. Germline V gene lookup returns CDR1 WNHNN and CDR2 SYGVQD (reference sequence). V shed 0 bases, J shed 8 bases, and the junction held 8 bases outside the gene matches. This CDR3 contains 18 residues. As DNA, the CDR3 is TGCGCCAGCAGTGAGTCCCAAGGGACTAGCGGGGGGTTCGATGAGCAGTTCTTC. It is translated as CASSESQGTSGGFDEQFF.

The V gene is TRBV5-4, the J gene TRBJ2-5; TRBD2 aligns across 12 bases. The CDR3 loop spans 15 amino acids. With V trimmed by 4 bases and J by 1 base, 2 bases remained unmatched. From germline, CDR1 is SGHNT and CDR2 YYREEE (reference sequence). The CDR3 sequence: CASSPSGGGQETQYF. The CDR3 coding sequence is TGTGCCAGCAGCCCTAGCGGGGGGGGCCAAGAGACCCAGTACTTC.

CDR3 DNA sequence: TGCGCCAGTACGACTAGCGGGGGGACTCAAGAGACCCAGTACTTC. Translation gives CASTTSGGTQETQYF. The chain employs TRBV5-1 and TRBJ2-5, with 13 bases lining up with TRBD2. Germline V lookup: CDR1 SGHRS, CDR2 YFSETQ. After removal of 8 bases from V and 2 bases from J, the junction contained 6 bases not matched to a gene. CDR3 length: 15 amino acids. The whole variable domain, filled in from reference TRBV5-1 and TRBJ2-5, reads KAGVTQTPRYLIKTRGQQVTLSCSPISGHRSVSWYQQTPGQGLQFLFEYFSETQRNKGNFPGRFSGRQFSNSRSEMNVSTLELGDSALYLCASTTSGGTQETQYFGPGTRLLVL.

This chain uses TRBV30 with TRBJ1-5, with D uncertain. Trimming stripped 0 bases from V and 14 bases from J, with 14 bases between. Germline assignment: CDR1 GTSNPN and CDR2 SVGIG (reference sequence). The CDR3 totals 12 residues. CDR3 in amino acids: CAWSVRGSLKHF. Here the CDR3 DNA reads TGTGCCTGGAGTGTACGAGGCAGCTTGAAGCATTTT.

The chain links TRBV6-4 to TRBJ1-1; weak D call: TRBD1 (6 bases). Germline CDR1 is MRHNA and CDR2 is SNTAGT. Trimming took 11 bases from V and 1 from J, leaving 17 bases between them. The CDR3 sequence is 14 residues long. The DNA for the CDR3 is TGTGCCGGTCAGCGTAGGACAGAGAACACTGAAGCTTTCTTT. Translating it yields CAGQRRTENTEAFF.

This clone was detected many times. The gene calls are TRBV27 and TRBJ1-2; weak D call: TRBD1 (5 bases). Germline V lookup: CDR1 MNHEY, CDR2 SMNVEV (reference sequence). The CDR3 has 17 residues. V dropped 2 bases and J dropped 8 bases, with 24 bases sitting between them. CDR3 region: CASSLEVLRPGQQGYTF. In DNA form, the CDR3 reads TGTGCCAGCAGTTTAGAAGTTCTCCGGCCAGGGCAGCAGGGCTACACCTTC.

The V and J genes are TRBV7-6 and TRBJ1-4, with 7 positions matching TRBD1. V trimming: 5 bases; J trimming: 8 bases; junction bases outside the gene matches: 11. CDR1 and CDR2 from the germline V gene are SGHVS and FNYEAQ. The CDR3 totals 15 residues. The CDR3 loop is CASSLSGQVREKLFF. CDR3 nucleotides: TGTGCCAGCAGCCTTTCAGGACAGGTCCGGGAAAAACTGTTTTTT.

The CDR3 sequence is CASKTGGGGEKLFF. The CDR3, as DNA: TGTGCCAGCAAAACAGGGGGTGGGGGTGAAAAACTGTTTTTT. This sequence joins TRBV2 and TRBJ1-4; 8 bases match TRBD1. The V segment lost 7 bases and the J segment 7 bases; nucleotides outside the gene matches: 8. CDR3 size: 14 residues. Germline V gene sequence: CDR1 SNHLY, CDR2 FYNNEI. Combining the CDR3 with reference TRBV2 and TRBJ1-4 gives the whole variable domain EPEVTQTPSHQVTQMGQEVILRCVPISNHLYFYWYRQILGQKVEFLVSFYNNEISEKSEIFDDQFSVERPDGSNFTLKIRSTKLEDSAMYFCASKTGGGGEKLFFGSGTQLSVL.

The chain links TRBV10-3 to TRBJ1-2, with D possibly matching TRBD1 (5 bases). The germline V gene encodes CDR1 ENHRY and CDR2 SYGVKD. The CDR3 length is 14 residues. V shed 5 bases and J shed 0 bases, with 10 bases lying between them. The CDR3 nucleotides are TGTGCCATCAGTTCGACAGCTGCTAACTATGGCTACACCTTC. This encodes CAISSTAANYGYTF.

As to this clone: The same CDR3 can be traced to other DNA sequences in this sample. The rearrangement links TRBV12-3 or TRBV12-4 to TRBJ2-5; weak D call: TRBD1 (5 bases). V was cut by 3 bases and J by 3 bases, with 8 bases left in between. This CDR3 has 13 residues. The CDR3 coding sequence is TGTGCCAGCAGTTTTTTAGGGGAAGAGACCCAGTACTTC. Its protein product is CASSFLGEETQYF.

This clone was counted only a few times. Within the sample, other DNA sequences also encode this same CDR3. This chain joins TRBV5-4 and TRBJ2-2, with TRBD1 identical over 8 bases. There are 17 residues in the CDR3. Trimming at V came to 4 bases and at J to 1 base, leaving 9 bases not matched to a gene. The germline gives CDR1 SGHNT, CDR2 YYREEE (reference sequence). CDR3 sequence: CASSPHLDRGNTGELFF. The CDR3 DNA follows: TGTGCCAGCAGCCCACACCTAGACAGGGGGAACACCGGGGAGCTGTTTTTT.

The chain uses TRBV29-1 and TRBJ1-3, with D perhaps matching TRBD1 (5 bases). Trimming pared 6 bases from V and 0 bases from J, leaving 9 bases between. The CDR3 extends over 13 amino acids. Per germline, CDR1 SQVTM and CDR2 ANQGSEA. CDR3 bases: TGCAGCGTCGGGGACTTCTCTGGAAACACCATATATTTT. It codes for CSVGDFSGNTIYF. The entire variable domain, with the rest obtained from reference TRBV29-1 and TRBJ1-3, is as follows: SAVISQKPSRDICQRGTSLTIQCQVDSQVTMMFWYRQQPGQSLTLIATANQGSEATYESGFVIDKFPISRPNLTFSTLTVSNMSPEDSSIYLCSVGDFSGNTIYFGEGSWLTVV.

The rearrangement links TRBV6-1 to TRBJ2-7; TRBD2 might be the D (6 bases). The V and J ends lost 1 base and 1 base respectively, with 14 bases between them. There are 16 residues in the CDR3. In germline, CDR1 is MNHNS, CDR2 SASEGT. The CDR3 bases are TGTGCCAGCAGTGAAGGAGGGACTTCCGGGTCCTACGAGCAGTACTTC. Translation gives CASSEGGTSGSYEQYF.